These 30 T cell receptor beta chains share one sample of origin, sequenced in a study of blood T cell repertoires in COVID-19. The assay was immunoSEQ multiplex PCR, and TCRdb's table has in-frame clones only and misses some. The sample yields fewer than 110,000 clones, less than 90% seen once. The sequenced sample consisted of peripheral blood. These receptors all stem from a human donor in a cohort sampled during active COVID-19.

The chain couples TRBV6-5 to TRBJ1-5; D is uncertain. Germline values: CDR1 MNHEY, CDR2 SVGAGI. The CDR3 runs 13 residues. The V gene lost 3 bases and the J gene lost 0 bases, with 3 bases spanning the gap. The chain's CDR3 is CASSYNSNQPQHF. CDR3 DNA: TGTGCCAGCAGTTATAATAGCAATCAGCCCCAGCATTTT.

A single count supports this clone. The chain is built from TRBV6-4 and TRBJ2-3; 12 positions agree with TRBD2. The CDR3 consists of 15 residues. Losses at the gene ends were 2 bases for V and 6 bases for J; bases not matched to a gene: 3. The germline gives CDR1 MRHNA, CDR2 SNTAGT. The CDR3 nucleotides are TGTGCCAGCAGTGACCTAGCGGGAGGGCCGGATACGCAGTATTTT. This codes for CASSDLAGGPDTQYF.

The count of this clone is one. The chain employs TRBV24-1 and TRBJ2-1; 10 bases fit TRBD2. The V gene end was trimmed by 4 bases and the J gene end by 9 bases; junction bases not matched to a gene: 11. There are 16 residues in the CDR3. CDR1 is KGHDR, CDR2 SFDVKD, per germline. CDR3 nucleotide sequence: TGTGCCACCAGTGAACCCAGCGGGAGGGCCGGGGTTGAGCAGTTCTTC. Protein product: CATSEPSGRAGVEQFF.

The chain has TRBV29-1 and TRBJ2-5; 9 bases map to TRBD1. The CDR3 has 13 residues. Germline lookup yields CDR1 SQVTM and CDR2 ANQGSEA. Losses at the gene ends were 7 bases for V and 2 bases for J; bases not matched to a gene: 5. The CDR3 spells CSDGQGLQETQYF. The CDR3 DNA follows: TGCAGCGACGGACAGGGGTTGCAAGAGACCCAGTACTTC.

The rearrangement joins TRBV10-3 to TRBJ1-4; D perhaps matches TRBD1 (5 bases). Looked up from germline, CDR1 is ENHRY and CDR2 is SYGVKD. This CDR3 spans 15 amino acids. With 2 bases removed from V and 7 bases from J, the gap between germline ends came to 14 bases. CDR3 nucleotide sequence: TGTGCCATCAGTGAGCATGGGCAGGGTGGTGAAAAACTGTTTTTT. Protein: CAISEHGQGGEKLFF.

The CDR3 region is CASRKTSGANTGELFF. Here the CDR3 DNA reads TGTGCCAGCAGGAAAACTAGCGGCGCGAACACCGGGGAGCTGTTTTTT. J is TRBJ2-2 and V is TRBV2; 8 nucleotides line up with TRBD2. V lost 6 bases and J lost 0; bases outside the gene matches: 6. CDR1 SNHLY and CDR2 FYNNEI come from the germline V gene. CDR3 length: 16 amino acids.

This chain links TRBV6-4 with TRBJ2-1; 10 positions agree with TRBD2. Trimming took 5 bases from V and 6 from J; bases not matched to a gene: 7. CDR3 length: 15 amino acids. Germline assignment: CDR1 MRHNA and CDR2 SNTAGT. The CDR3 region is CASSPSGRARNEQFF. The CDR3 DNA sequence: TGTGCCAGCAGTCCGAGCGGGAGGGCCCGCAATGAGCAGTTCTTC.

The chain uses TRBV5-6 and TRBJ1-4; 8 positions agree with TRBD1. The J segment lost 3 bases and the V segment lost 6 bases, leaving 7 bases of the junction unmatched. Per the germline V gene, CDR1 is SGHDT and CDR2 is YYEEEE. This CDR3 spans 15 amino acids. CDR3 loop: CASTTTGESNEKLFF. In DNA, the CDR3 is TGTGCCAGCACCACGACAGGGGAGTCTAATGAAAAACTGTTTTTT.

The chain uses TRBV9 and TRBJ2-7; a possible D gene is TRBD2 (7 bases). Germline CDR1 is SGDLS and CDR2 is YYNGEE. This CDR3 has 17 residues. Trimming shortened V by 0 bases and J by 2 bases, and 18 bases separated the two germline ends. The CDR3 sequence: CASSVGGQREGTYEQYF. The CDR3 bases are TGTGCCAGCAGCGTAGGAGGACAGAGGGAGGGGACCTACGAGCAGTACTTC.

The V and J genes are TRBV30 and TRBJ1-1; D unresolved. The germline V gene encodes CDR1 GTSNPN and CDR2 SVGIG (reference sequence). Trimming removed 2 bases at V and 2 bases at J, with 9 bases between. This CDR3 has 13 amino acids. CDR3 nucleotides: TGTGCCTGGAGTATTCGGGGAAACACTGAAGCTTTCTTT. This codes for CAWSIRGNTEAFF.

The chain recombines TRBV30 with TRBJ1-4, with 7 positions matching TRBD1. This CDR3 spans 15 amino acids. Germline-derived CDR1 and CDR2 are GTSNPN and SVGIG (reference sequence). The junction had 9 bases not matched to a gene; V was cut back by 1 base and J by 7 bases. CDR3 nucleotide sequence: TGTGCCTGGAGTGGACAGGGTCTATTCGGTGAAAAACTGTTTTTT. Amino acid sequence: CAWSGQGLFGEKLFF. Drawing the rest from reference TRBV30 and TRBJ1-4, the complete variable domain is SQTIHQWPATLVQPVGSPLSLECTVEGTSNPNLYWYRQAAGRGLQLLFYSVGIGQISSEVPQNLSASRPQDRQFILSSKKLLLSDSGFYLCAWSGQGLFGEKLFFGSGTQLSVL.

The CDR3 region is CASSDTGGGSEAFF. In nucleotides, the CDR3 is TGTGCCAGCAGTGATACAGGGGGGGGGTCTGAAGCTTTCTTT. The chain couples TRBV6-1 to TRBJ1-1, with 8 nucleotides matching TRBD1. CDR1 MNHNS and CDR2 SASEGT come from the germline V gene. The CDR3 runs 14 residues. After removal of 3 bases from V and 6 bases from J, the junction contained 6 bases not matched to a gene.

The chain joins TRBV7-9 to TRBJ2-2; D not certain. This CDR3 is 13 amino acids long. The V gene lost 4 bases and the J gene lost 7 bases, with 10 bases spanning the gap. CDR1 SEHNR and CDR2 FQNEAQ come from the germline V gene (reference sequence). The CDR3 nucleotides are TGTGCCAGCAGCTCCCCCTACAGCGGGGAGCTGTTTTTT. It encodes CASSSPYSGELFF.

The chain links TRBV27 to TRBJ1-6; D is perhaps TRBD1 (6 bases). CDR3 length equals 13 residues. V lost 6 bases to trimming and J lost 6 bases, with 9 bases between them. CDR1 is MNHEY and CDR2 is SMNVEV in the germline V gene (reference sequence). The CDR3 DNA reads TGTGCCAGCAGGGCAGGGGCTAATTCACCCCTCCACTTT. Its protein product is CASRAGANSPLHF.

Only one count was recorded for this clone. The rearrangement uses TRBV30 and TRBJ2-1; maybe TRBD2 (6 bases). There are 15 residues in the CDR3. CDR1 and CDR2 from the germline V gene are GTSNPN and SVGIG (reference sequence). V was shortened by 3 bases and J by 6 bases, with 18 bases between the two germline ends. The CDR3 protein is CAWRPREILSNEQFF. In DNA, the CDR3 is TGTGCCTGGAGGCCTCGGGAGATCTTAAGCAATGAGCAGTTCTTC.

This clone was counted a few times. This chain connects TRBV9 to TRBJ2-7, with D possibly matching TRBD1 (5 bases). The V gene lost 0 bases and the J gene lost 0 bases, with 10 bases spanning the gap. The CDR3 consists of 15 residues. Germline assignment: CDR1 SGDLS and CDR2 YYNGEE. DNA for the CDR3: TGTGCCAGCAGCGTAGTGCCAGGGAACTCCTACGAGCAGTACTTC. It yields the protein CASSVVPGNSYEQYF.

The V gene is TRBV9, the J gene TRBJ2-3; 11 positions agree with TRBD1. Germline assignment: CDR1 SGDLS and CDR2 YYNGEE. CDR3 length: 15 residues. The trim removed 4 bases at V and 4 bases at J, leaving 5 bases unmatched. DNA for the CDR3: TGTGCCAGCAGCTTCGGGACAGGGGGGGCAGATACGCAGTATTTT. It specifies CASSFGTGGADTQYF.

V and J are TRBV7-9 and TRBJ1-5; no firm D call. Germline lookup yields CDR1 SEHNR and CDR2 FQNEAQ (reference sequence). The CDR3 sequence is 15 residues long. The V end lost 1 base, the J end lost 0 bases, and 7 bases lay between the germline ends. The CDR3 DNA sequence: TGTGCCAGCAGCTTAGGGCAGTATAGCAATCAGCCCCAGCATTTT. It yields the protein CASSLGQYSNQPQHF.

The chain employs TRBV5-4 and TRBJ2-5; 10 bases line up with TRBD1. The ends lost 4 bases at V and 5 bases at J; junction bases unmatched: 11. The CDR3 loop spans 16 amino acids. Germline V gene sequence: CDR1 SGHNT, CDR2 YYREEE (reference sequence). CDR3 in amino acids: CASSPGTGVSVETQYF. The CDR3 DNA sequence: TGTGCCAGCAGCCCGGGGACAGGGGTTTCGGTGGAGACCCAGTACTTC.

This clone has only a few counts. The rearrangement uses TRBV11-3 and TRBJ2-7; 8 bases match TRBD1. The germline V gene has CDR1 SGHNT and CDR2 YENEEA. The CDR3 runs to 20 residues. V trimming: 5 bases; J trimming: 1 base; junction bases outside the gene matches: 22. The CDR3 bases are TGTGCCAGCAGCCACCCTAACCAAGCTATATGGACAGGGAGGTCCTACGAGCAGTACTTC. It encodes CASSHPNQAIWTGRSYEQYF.

This clone was seen more than once but under ten times. This chain joins TRBV7-8 and TRBJ1-1; tentative D call: TRBD1 (5 bases). Germline V gene lookup returns CDR1 SGHVS and CDR2 FQNEAQ. The CDR3 contains 14 residues. Trimming cost V 5 bases and J 3 bases, with 13 bases left between them. The CDR3 loop is CASSLTAGYTEAFF. The DNA for the CDR3 is TGTGCCAGCAGCCTGACCGCAGGGTACACTGAAGCTTTCTTT.

The chain has TRBV2 and TRBJ2-1; the D gene is possibly TRBD1 (7 bases). With 6 bases removed from V and 8 bases from J, the gap between germline ends came to 32 bases. This CDR3 contains 19 residues. Germline V CDR1 and CDR2: SNHLY, FYNNEI. The CDR3 region is CASSDTGETGSGSSDEQFF. The CDR3 nucleotides are TGTGCCAGCAGCGACACGGGAGAGACAGGGTCGGGTTCTAGCGATGAGCAGTTCTTC.

The genes are TRBV5-1 and TRBJ1-5; 12 bases are a match to TRBD1. The CDR3 is made up of 17 amino acids. Looked up from germline, CDR1 is SGHRS and CDR2 is YFSETQ. The trim removed 4 bases at V and 7 bases at J, leaving 12 bases unmatched. The CDR3 loop is CASSPGPGTGGGQPQHF. The CDR3, as DNA: TGCGCCAGCAGCCCCGGTCCCGGGACAGGGGGCGGACAGCCCCAGCATTTT.

V is TRBV20-1 and J is TRBJ1-5; a possible D gene is TRBD1 (5 bases). Germline V gives CDR1 DFQATT, CDR2 SNEGSKA (reference sequence). The CDR3 extends over 12 amino acids. V was trimmed by 3 bases and J by 6 bases, leaving 9 bases between them. CDR3 sequence (DNA): TGCAGTGCTAGTCCAGGGCTTCAGCCCCAGCATTTT. Its translation: CSASPGLQPQHF.

The chain recombines TRBV24-1 with TRBJ1-1, with D possibly being TRBD1 (5 bases). The germline V gene has CDR1 KGHDR and CDR2 SFDVKD. The CDR3 loop spans 13 amino acids. V shed 4 bases and J shed 8 bases, with 13 bases lying between them. CDR3 sequence: CATSDFQGTEAFF. CDR3 DNA: TGTGCCACCAGTGACTTCCAGGGTACCGAAGCTTTCTTT.

The chain combines TRBV27 with TRBJ2-7, with D uncertain. CDR1 is MNHEY and CDR2 is SMNVEV in the germline V gene (reference sequence). The CDR3 extends over 13 amino acids. The V end was cut by 2 bases, the J end by 3 bases, with 8 bases between. CDR3 residues: CASSLEQNYEQYF. Written as DNA, the CDR3 is TGTGCCAGCAGTTTAGAACAGAACTACGAGCAGTACTTC.

The J gene is TRBJ1-5, the V gene TRBV12-3 or TRBV12-4, with 10 nucleotides matching TRBD1. The V segment lost 7 bases and the J segment 7 bases; nucleotides outside the gene matches: 4. This CDR3 is 13 amino acids long. The CDR3 is CASMDRGGQPQHF. The CDR3 DNA reads TGTGCCAGCATGGACAGGGGGGGACAGCCCCAGCATTTT.

On this clone itself: Other DNA sequences within the sample encode an identical CDR3. The gene calls are TRBV5-1 and TRBJ2-5, with 8 bases identical to TRBD1. The V gene end was trimmed by 4 bases and the J gene end by 5 bases; junction bases not matched to a gene: 10. This CDR3 is built from 15 residues. Germline CDR1 SGHRS, CDR2 YFSETQ. The CDR3: CASSLNTGGQETQYF. The CDR3 coding sequence is TGCGCCAGCAGCCTAAATACAGGGGGACAGGAGACCCAGTACTTC.

V and J are TRBV19 and TRBJ2-7; TRBD2 might be the D (5 bases). V was trimmed by 1 base and J by 0 bases, leaving 7 bases between them. This CDR3 has 14 residues. CDR1 and CDR2 (germline): LNHDA, SQIVND (reference sequence). The CDR3 spells CASSIAGSSYEQYF. The DNA for the CDR3 is TGTGCCAGTAGTATAGCGGGAAGCTCCTACGAGCAGTACTTC.

This chain connects TRBV5-1 to TRBJ2-5, with unresolved D. CDR1 and CDR2 (germline): SGHRS, YFSETQ. The V end was cut by 2 bases, the J end by 5 bases, with 13 bases between. CDR3 size: 14 residues. The CDR3: CASSFQALEETQYF. The CDR3 DNA is TGCGCCAGCAGCTTCCAAGCGTTGGAGGAGACCCAGTACTTC. Using reference TRBV5-1 and TRBJ2-5 for the parts outside the CDR3, the full variable domain is KAGVTQTPRYLIKTRGQQVTLSCSPISGHRSVSWYQQTPGQGLQFLFEYFSETQRNKGNFPGRFSGRQFSNSRSEMNVSTLELGDSALYLCASSFQALEETQYFGPGTRLLVL.